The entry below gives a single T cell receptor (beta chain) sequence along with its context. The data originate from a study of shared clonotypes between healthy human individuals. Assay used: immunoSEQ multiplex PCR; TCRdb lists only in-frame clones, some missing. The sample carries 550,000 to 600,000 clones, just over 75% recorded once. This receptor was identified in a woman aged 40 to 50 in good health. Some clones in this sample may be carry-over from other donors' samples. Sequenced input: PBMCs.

The CDR3 protein is CASSPIETQYF. CDR3 DNA sequence: TGTGCCAGCAGCCCCATAGAGACCCAGTACTTC. The chain joins TRBV7-9 to TRBJ2-5; D is uncertain. CDR1 and CDR2 from the germline V gene are SEHNR and FQNEAQ (reference sequence). The V end lost 5 bases, the J end lost 4 bases, and 5 bases lay between the germline ends. The CDR3 consists of 11 residues.